The next 22 T cell receptor beta chains were all read from a single sample in a study of identifying expanded T cells in peripheral blood. Profiling relied on immunoSEQ multiplex PCR, and the TCRdb table lists in-frame clones only, not all of them. Among around 80,000 clones listed, 90% were seen once. The sequencing sample was made of blood. Source of these receptors: a person aged 18 to 69 in good health.

The chain uses TRBV7-2 and TRBJ2-5, with 7 nucleotides matching TRBD2. The ends lost 8 bases at V and 3 bases at J; junction bases unmatched: 6. Germline V gene lookup returns CDR1 SGHTA and CDR2 FQGNSA. The CDR3 extends over 13 amino acids. The CDR3 DNA reads as TGTGCCAGCCGTGGGACTACCAAAGAGACCCAGTACTTC. It yields the protein CASRGTTKETQYF.

This clone was found a few times. The V call is TRBV10-1, the J call TRBJ1-2; D is unclear. Trimming removed 3 bases at V and 8 bases at J, with 13 bases between. The germline V gene has CDR1 WNHNN and CDR2 SYGVQD (reference sequence). The CDR3 runs 13 residues. The CDR3 region has the DNA TGCGCCAGCAGTGAAGGTCGGTTGAGGGGCTACACCTTC. Translating it yields CASSEGRLRGYTF.

This clone was detected only once. The chain recombines TRBV2 with TRBJ1-5; D is uncertain. Trimming took off 2 bases at V and 3 bases at J, with 8 bases between the two ends. Per germline, CDR1 SNHLY and CDR2 FYNNEI. The CDR3 length is 14 residues. Here the CDR3 reads CASSERRINQPQHF. CDR3 nucleotide sequence: TGTGCCAGCAGTGAACGAAGGATCAATCAGCCCCAGCATTTT.

This sequence joins TRBV28 and TRBJ2-7; no clear D. The CDR3 covers 14 residues. Germline V CDR1 and CDR2: MDHEN, SYDVKM. V gave up 4 bases and J gave up 3 bases, with 13 bases separating them. This CDR3 is CASSYSGRIYEQYF. CDR3 bases: TGTGCCAGCAGTTATTCTGGCAGGATCTACGAGCAGTACTTC.

The V call is TRBV29-1, the J call TRBJ2-7; TRBD2 agrees at 7 bases. The CDR3 has 12 residues. The germline V gene has CDR1 SQVTM and CDR2 ANQGSEA. V dropped 5 bases and J dropped 3; count of bases not matched to a gene: 4. CDR3 amino acids: CSVFGRDYEQYF. DNA of the CDR3: TGCAGCGTTTTTGGGAGGGACTACGAGCAGTACTTC.

The V gene is TRBV5-1, the J gene TRBJ2-3; possible D gene TRBD2, 6 bases. CDR1 and CDR2 from the germline V gene are SGHRS and YFSETQ. The V and J ends lost 0 bases and 4 bases respectively, with 15 bases between them. The CDR3 spans 16 residues. The CDR3 nucleotides read TGCGCCAGCAGCTTGGCCGCGGGGAATAGCCCAGATACGCAGTATTTT. It specifies CASSLAAGNSPDTQYF.

In this sample, this clone turned up a few times. V and J are TRBV19 and TRBJ1-1; D call uncertain. The CDR3 extends over 11 amino acids. Germline V gives CDR1 LNHDA, CDR2 SQIVND (reference sequence). V dropped 5 bases and J dropped 7 bases, with 8 bases sitting between them. The CDR3 sequence is CASSWEFEAFF. Here the CDR3 DNA reads TGTGCCAGTAGTTGGGAATTTGAAGCTTTCTTT.

The chain employs TRBV5-1 and TRBJ2-1; TRBD2 matches at 8 bases. The CDR3 has 16 amino acids. Germline V gene data show CDR1 as SGHRS and CDR2 as YFSETQ. V lost 4 bases to trimming and J lost 1 base; unmatched junction nucleotides: 7. The CDR3 DNA reads TGCGCCAGCAGCCCCACGGGGGGGCTATCCTACAATGAGCAGTTCTTC. Its protein is CASSPTGGLSYNEQFF.

The rearrangement links TRBV9 to TRBJ1-2; TRBD1 aligns across 7 bases. V shed 4 bases, J shed 6 bases, and the junction held 9 bases outside the gene matches. CDR3 length equals 14 residues. CDR1 is SGDLS, CDR2 YYNGEE, per germline. The CDR3: CASSSTGTVDGYTF. Written as DNA, the CDR3 is TGTGCCAGCAGCTCTACCGGGACAGTAGATGGCTACACCTTC.

The chain couples TRBV28 to TRBJ2-5, with a tentative D call TRBD2 (6 bases). There are 16 residues in the CDR3. The V gene's germline CDR1 is MDHEN and CDR2 SYDVKM. V dropped 6 bases and J dropped 2 bases, with 19 bases sitting between them. The CDR3 DNA follows: TGTGCCAGCAGCAGCGGGCTTGGTGGCCCTCAAGAGACCCAGTACTTC. Translation gives CASSSGLGGPQETQYF.

The chain recombines TRBV5-1 with TRBJ2-3; a weak D match, TRBD2 (7 bases). The V gene's germline CDR1 is SGHRS and CDR2 YFSETQ. The CDR3 sequence is 17 residues long. Trimming removed 5 bases from V and 2 bases from J, with 21 bases in between. The CDR3 here is CASRGASGLKNTDTQYF. The CDR3 DNA follows: TGCGCCAGCAGGGGGGCTAGCGGACTAAAGAACACAGATACGCAGTATTTT.

This clone was seen just once. CDR3 loop: CASSLVNPYEQYF. CDR3 DNA: TGTGCCAGCAGCCTGGTTAATCCCTACGAGCAGTACTTC. The chain recombines TRBV28 with TRBJ2-7; D is ambiguous. Germline CDR1 and CDR2: MDHEN and SYDVKM. The CDR3 runs to 13 residues. Trimming cost V 6 bases and J 2 bases, with 11 bases left between them.

As regards this clone: A read error may produce the germline difference seen at one junction end. This CDR3 is CASSFPRPPLYGYTF. The CDR3 region has the DNA TGTGCTAGCAGCTTTCCCCGGCCCCCCCTCTATGGCTACACCTTC. The genes are TRBV7-7 and TRBJ1-2; no reliable D call. The germline CDR1 and CDR2 sequences are SSHAT and FNYEAQ (reference sequence). The CDR3 sequence is 15 residues long.

This clone has just one count. The V and J genes are TRBV27 and TRBJ2-1; unclear D gene. V shed 2 bases and J shed 9 bases, with 11 bases lying between them. This CDR3 has 13 residues. CDR1 is MNHEY, CDR2 SMNVEV, per germline (reference sequence). CDR3 coding DNA: TGTGCCAGCAGTTTACAGTTCCGCGTTGAGCAGTTCTTC. Encoded protein: CASSLQFRVEQFF.

The chain combines TRBV7-2 with TRBJ1-2; TRBD1 matches 10 bases. Germline CDR1 reads SGHTA; CDR2 reads FQGNSA. The CDR3 is made up of 14 amino acids. V lost 1 base to trimming and J lost 8 bases; unmatched junction nucleotides: 4. CDR3 residues: CASSLVATGGGYTF. The CDR3 nucleotides read TGTGCCAGCAGCTTAGTTGCGACAGGGGGCGGCTACACCTTC.

This chain uses TRBV5-1 with TRBJ1-1; D gene ambiguous. CDR1 and CDR2 from the germline V gene are SGHRS and YFSETQ. This CDR3 region has 13 residues. V lost 2 bases and J lost 1, with 6 bases in between. CDR3 nucleotide sequence: TGCGCCAGCAGCTTTTCGGCGAACACTGAAGCTTTCTTT. Translated: CASSFSANTEAFF.

In its sample, this clone was seen a few times. The chain is built from TRBV19 and TRBJ2-5, with D possibly being TRBD2 (6 bases). This CDR3 contains 15 residues. The germline V gene has CDR1 LNHDA and CDR2 SQIVND (reference sequence). The V end was cut by 9 bases, the J end by 1 base, with 18 bases between. CDR3 in DNA: TGTGCCAGCAAGAATGGGGGGACCCTCCAAGAGACCCAGTACTTC. Encoded protein: CASKNGGTLQETQYF.

This clone showed up just once. The chain carries TRBV11-2 and TRBJ1-1, with D possibly TRBD1 on 6 matching bases. CDR3 length equals 15 residues. Germline V gene data show CDR1 as SGHAT and CDR2 as FQNNGV. The V end lost 1 base, the J end lost 2 bases, and 11 bases lay between the germline ends. CDR3 in amino acids: CASSLGTVSNTEAFF. In DNA, the CDR3 is TGTGCCAGCAGCTTAGGGACAGTTAGCAACACTGAAGCTTTCTTT.

This chain connects TRBV12-5 to TRBJ2-2; 7 positions match TRBD1. Germline V CDR1 and CDR2: LGHNT, FRNRAP. V gave up 0 bases and J gave up 2 bases; unmatched junction bases: 3. CDR3 length equals 16 residues. The CDR3 DNA follows: TGTGCTAGTGGTTTGGTAACAGGGGACAACACCGGGGAGCTGTTTTTT. It codes for CASGLVTGDNTGELFF.

The V and J genes are TRBV7-2 and TRBJ1-2; D is ambiguous. In germline, CDR1 is SGHTA, CDR2 FQGNSA. Trimming pared 3 bases from V and 4 bases from J, leaving 18 bases between. This CDR3 spans 16 amino acids. This CDR3 is CASSLAVAANGYGYTF. The CDR3 DNA sequence: TGTGCCAGCAGCTTGGCAGTAGCAGCAAATGGCTATGGCTACACCTTC.

This clone came up once. The gene calls are TRBV30 and TRBJ1-3; D is unclear. The V and J ends lost 4 bases and 2 bases respectively, with 6 bases between them. This CDR3 region has 12 residues. The germline gives CDR1 GTSNPN, CDR2 SVGIG (reference sequence). The CDR3 sequence: CAWTSTGNTIYF. The CDR3 DNA is TGTGCCTGGACCAGTACTGGAAACACCATATATTTT.

This clone came up a few times. The V call is TRBV7-2, the J call TRBJ2-7; no clear D gene. V lost 0 bases and J lost 6, with 3 bases in between. The CDR3 is made up of 11 amino acids. Germline V CDR1 and CDR2: SGHTA, FQGNSA. CDR3 protein: CASSLAGEQYF. For the CDR3, the DNA is TGTGCCAGCAGCTTAGCTGGCGAGCAGTACTTC.